Below are 24 T cell receptor beta chains sequenced from a single sample in a study of T-cell reconstitution after alpha-beta-depleted transplantation in children. Unique molecular identifiers were incorporated when the TCRbeta library was constructed. TCRdb analysed the PCR reads with MiXCR anew, one entry per CDR3 protein. The repertoire consists of about 400,000 distinct CDR3 sequences, with roughly 14% occurring once and the leading ten covering around 4.1%. Sequencing was performed on PBMCs, taken from the stem cell graft. The receptors stem from a human donor who donated a stem cell graft to a child with Fanconi anemia.

This clonotype appeared many times. V usage is TRBV12-3 or TRBV12-4 and J usage is TRBJ2-1; TRBD1 or TRBD2 may be the D gene (5 bases each). The CDR3 runs to 13 residues. The ends were cut back, 2 bases at V and 7 bases at J, with 9 bases in the middle. The CDR3 DNA follows: TGTGCCAGCAGTTTATGGGACCGGAATGAGCAGTTCTTC. Residues: CASSLWDRNEQFF.

This clonotype has a handful of counts. This chain joins TRBV29-1 and TRBJ2-2; D possibly matches TRBD1 or TRBD2 (6 bases each). Trimming stripped 6 bases from V and 0 bases from J, with 17 bases between. This CDR3 is 16 amino acids long. Germline CDR1 SQVTM, CDR2 ANQGSEA. The CDR3 here is CSVALSGASNTGELFF. As DNA, the CDR3 is TGCAGCGTCGCGTTGTCGGGGGCATCGAACACCGGGGAGCTGTTTTTT.

The J gene is TRBJ1-5, the V gene TRBV12-3 or TRBV12-4; no definite D call. V gave up 3 bases and J gave up 3 bases, with 6 bases separating them. The CDR3 length is 13 residues. CDR3 region: CASSLSPNQPQHF. The CDR3 nucleotides read TGTGCCAGCAGTTTGTCTCCCAATCAGCCCCAGCATTTT.

The chain recombines TRBV5-4 with TRBJ1-4, with 9 bases that match TRBD1. The J segment lost 8 bases and the V segment lost 4 bases, leaving 6 bases of the junction unmatched. The CDR3 contains 14 residues. Per the germline V gene, CDR1 is SGHNT and CDR2 is YYREEE (reference sequence). In DNA, the CDR3 is TGTGCCAGCAGCCCGGGACAGGGTAGCGAAAAACTGTTTTTT. It translates to CASSPGQGSEKLFF. Supplemented by reference TRBV5-4 and TRBJ1-4, the full variable domain reads ETGVTQSPTHLIKTRGQQVTLRCSSQSGHNTVSWYQQALGQGPQFIFQYYREEENGRGNFPPRFSGLQFPNYSSELNVNALELDDSALYLCASSPGQGSEKLFFGSGTQLSVL.

V is TRBV6-1 and J is TRBJ2-3; unclear D gene. Germline CDR1 reads MNHNS; CDR2 reads SASEGT. Trimming took 4 bases from V and 0 from J, leaving 8 bases between them. The CDR3 runs 14 residues. The CDR3 coding sequence is TGTGCCAGCAGTGGACGCCCTAGCACAGATACGCAGTATTTT. It specifies CASSGRPSTDTQYF.

There are many counts of this clonotype. The chain joins TRBV27 to TRBJ1-5; D is undetermined. Between the trimmed V and J ends, which lost 5 bases and 4 bases, there was a span of 18 bases. CDR3 length equals 16 residues. Germline CDR1 MNHEY, CDR2 SMNVEV (reference sequence). CDR3 nucleotides: TGTGCCAGCAGTAAATTGGCTTCAGGCAGAAATCAGCCCCAGCATTTT. Its protein is CASSKLASGRNQPQHF.

The V gene is TRBV6-1, the J gene TRBJ1-5; D remains ambiguous. CDR1 is MNHNS and CDR2 is SASEGT in the germline V gene. Trimming left V 5 bases short and J 14 bases short, with 28 bases between. This CDR3 has 16 amino acids. The CDR3: CASSTRPTGLQSQEHF. The CDR3 nucleotides are TGTGCCAGCAGTACCAGACCGACCGGCCTGCAATCACAAGAGCATTTT.

In this sample, this clonotype turned up many times. The gene calls are TRBV7-9 and TRBJ1-1; D may be TRBD1 (5 bases). This CDR3 is 15 amino acids long. Germline V gives CDR1 SEHNR, CDR2 FQNEAQ (reference sequence). V was cut by 1 base and J by 3 bases, with 12 bases left in between. The CDR3 region has the DNA TGTGCCAGCAGCTTAGTTGGGATGGGGGACACTGAAGCTTTCTTT. Translating it yields CASSLVGMGDTEAFF.

The chain links TRBV13 to TRBJ1-2; 7 bases line up with TRBD1. Germline CDR1 is PRHDT and CDR2 is FYEKMQ (reference sequence). V gave up 5 bases and J gave up 6 bases; unmatched junction bases: 9. The CDR3 has 14 residues. CDR3: CASSNPGQGDGYTF. CDR3 nucleotide sequence: TGTGCCAGCAGCAACCCGGGGCAGGGGGATGGCTACACCTTC.

This clonotype was seen only a few times. This chain joins TRBV7-2 and TRBJ2-1; D is unclear. V lost 1 base and J 4 bases, leaving 5 bases between the germline ends. This CDR3 is built from 13 residues. CDR1 is SGHTA and CDR2 is FQGNSA in the germline V gene. The chain's CDR3 is CASSLERYNEQFF. The CDR3 nucleotides are TGTGCCAGCAGCTTAGAACGGTACAATGAGCAGTTCTTC.

In this sample, this clonotype turned up many times. This chain uses TRBV20-1 with TRBJ2-1, with 7 bases that match TRBD2. This CDR3 comprises 12 residues. Per germline, CDR1 DFQATT and CDR2 SNEGSKA (reference sequence). The ends lost 3 bases at V and 10 bases at J; junction bases unmatched: 6. CDR3 coding DNA: TGCAGTGCTAGTGGGCGGCGGGAGGAGCAGTTCTTC. It specifies CSASGRREEQFF.

V gene TRBV5-1 combines with J gene TRBJ1-1; 8 bases are a match to TRBD1. CDR3 size: 15 residues. Germline-derived CDR1 and CDR2 are SGHRS and YFSETQ. After removal of 3 bases from V and 5 bases from J, the junction contained 9 bases not matched to a gene. The CDR3 protein is CASSSGQGGLTEAFF. In DNA, the CDR3 is TGCGCCAGCAGCTCAGGACAGGGAGGTTTGACTGAAGCTTTCTTT.

This clonotype showed up just a few times. The V gene is TRBV18, the J gene TRBJ1-3; 8 bases are shared with TRBD1. The V gene's germline CDR1 is KGHSH and CDR2 LQKENI. Germline trimming cut 2 bases from V and 4 bases from J; bases unmatched to any gene: 4. The CDR3 consists of 15 residues. In nucleotides, the CDR3 is TGTGCCAGCTCACCAACAGGGGGTGAAGGAAACACCATATATTTT. Its translation is CASSPTGGEGNTIYF.

This clonotype was seen many times. The chain couples TRBV12-3 or TRBV12-4 to TRBJ2-1; maybe TRBD1 (5 bases). This CDR3 is 14 amino acids long. V dropped 5 bases and J dropped 4 bases, with 12 bases sitting between them. The CDR3 sequence: CASSPPDKYNEQFF. CDR3 coding DNA: TGTGCCAGCAGTCCCCCGGACAAATACAATGAGCAGTTCTTC.

J is TRBJ2-5 and V is TRBV11-2; the match to TRBD1 covers 11 bases. CDR1 is SGHAT and CDR2 is FQNNGV in the germline V gene. The CDR3 has 14 residues. Trimming cost V 1 base and J 7 bases; bases outside gene matches: 2. CDR3: CASSLAGQGVTQYF. CDR3 coding DNA: TGTGCCAGCAGCTTAGCGGGACAGGGGGTGACCCAGTACTTC.

A note on this clonotype: Since a much larger clone is just one base distant, this may be a read error. This rearrangement joins TRBV5-1 to TRBJ1-2; D unresolved. There are 13 residues in the CDR3. Trimming removed 4 bases from V and 4 bases from J, with 11 bases in between. From germline, CDR1 is SGHRS and CDR2 YFSETQ. The CDR3, as DNA: TGCGCCAGCAGCCCAGATACCAGCTATGGCTACACCTTC. It yields the protein CASSPDTSYGYTF.

This chain links TRBV30 with TRBJ2-1; 11 positions agree with TRBD2. The CDR3 extends over 14 amino acids. The V gene's germline CDR1 is GTSNPN and CDR2 SVGIG (reference sequence). The V and J ends lost 5 bases and 6 bases, in that order; junction bases with no gene match: 6. Here the CDR3 reads CAWGGLAGGNEQFF. In DNA, the CDR3 is TGTGCCTGGGGGGGGCTAGCGGGGGGCAATGAGCAGTTCTTC.

This clonotype was counted at least ten times. V gene TRBV6-1 combines with J gene TRBJ2-1; D may be TRBD1 (6 bases). CDR3 length: 15 amino acids. Germline values: CDR1 MNHNS, CDR2 SASEGT. V was cut by 6 bases and J by 2 bases, with 14 bases left in between. CDR3 amino acids: CASSQGTPAYNEQFF. In nucleotides, the CDR3 is TGTGCCAGCAGCCAAGGGACACCAGCCTACAATGAGCAGTTCTTC.

This chain uses TRBV5-1 with TRBJ2-5, with 7 bases that match TRBD1. The CDR3 is made up of 14 amino acids. Trimming took 0 bases from V and 5 from J; bases not matched to a gene: 4. Looked up from germline, CDR1 is SGHRS and CDR2 is YFSETQ. The CDR3 nucleotides read TGCGCCAGCAGCTTGGGACAGGGATCTGAGACCCAGTACTTC. Residues: CASSLGQGSETQYF.

At least ten counts were recorded for this clonotype. The V and J genes are TRBV6-5 and TRBJ2-1, with no clear D. The V end lost 5 bases, the J end lost 4 bases, and 12 bases lay between the germline ends. CDR1 is MNHEY and CDR2 is SVGAGI in the germline V gene. CDR3 size: 14 residues. Here the CDR3 reads CASSPRDGYNEQFF. CDR3 DNA: TGTGCCAGCAGTCCTCGAGACGGTTACAATGAGCAGTTCTTC.

This clonotype was recorded a few times. The chain recombines TRBV11-2 with TRBJ2-2; 8 bases align to TRBD1. The CDR3 runs 14 residues. The J segment lost 4 bases and the V segment lost 5 bases, leaving 3 bases of the junction unmatched. CDR1 SGHAT and CDR2 FQNNGV come from the germline V gene. In DNA form, the CDR3 reads TGTGCCAGCAGCGGACAGGGAGCCACCGGGGAGCTGTTTTTT. Translating gives CASSGQGATGELFF.

There are a few counts of this clonotype. This sequence joins TRBV6-2 or TRBV6-3 and TRBJ2-7; tentative D call: TRBD1 (6 bases). This CDR3 has 13 residues. The germline V and J ends were trimmed by 8 bases and 5 bases, with 16 bases remaining between them. Per the germline V gene, CDR1 is MNHEY and CDR2 is SVGEGT. CDR3 DNA: TGTGCCAGCGGCAGAGGCAGGGGCCACGAGCAGTACGTC. This codes for CASGRGRGHEQYV.

This clonotype occurred a few times. The chain couples TRBV10-3 to TRBJ1-1; 8 nucleotides line up with TRBD1. The CDR3 runs to 16 residues. V lost 7 bases to trimming and J lost 2 bases; unmatched junction nucleotides: 12. The V gene's germline CDR1 is ENHRY and CDR2 SYGVKD. The CDR3 reads CAINQPGGLGNTEAFF. DNA for the CDR3: TGTGCCATCAATCAGCCAGGGGGCCTTGGAAACACTGAAGCTTTCTTT.

The CDR3 loop is CAWSGTTDQPQHF. The DNA of the CDR3 is TGTGCCTGGAGTGGCACAACAGATCAGCCCCAGCATTTT. The chain combines TRBV30 with TRBJ1-5; D not resolved. Deletions cut 1 base from V and 5 bases from J, with 9 bases between. CDR1 is GTSNPN, CDR2 SVGIG, per germline (reference sequence). The CDR3 totals 13 residues.